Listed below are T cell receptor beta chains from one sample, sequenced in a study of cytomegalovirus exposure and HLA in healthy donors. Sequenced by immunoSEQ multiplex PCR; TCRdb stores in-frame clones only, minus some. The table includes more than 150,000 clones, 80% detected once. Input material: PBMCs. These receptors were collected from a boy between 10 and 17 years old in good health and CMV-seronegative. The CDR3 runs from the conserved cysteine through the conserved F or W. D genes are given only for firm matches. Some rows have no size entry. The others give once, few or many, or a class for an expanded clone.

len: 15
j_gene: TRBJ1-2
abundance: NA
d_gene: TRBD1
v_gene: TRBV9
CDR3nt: TGTGCCAGCAGCGTCCGCTTCGACAGGGGCTATGGCTACACCTTC
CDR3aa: CASSVRFDRGYGYTF

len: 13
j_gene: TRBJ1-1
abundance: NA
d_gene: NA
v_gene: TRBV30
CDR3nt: TGTGCCTGGAGAAGGAGGAGCGACACTGAAGCTTTCTTT
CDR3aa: CAWRRRSDTEAFF

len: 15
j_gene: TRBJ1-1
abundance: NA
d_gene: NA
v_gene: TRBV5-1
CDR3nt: TGCGCCAGCAGCCCGATAGCAGCCGCGGGGAATGAAGCTTTCTTT
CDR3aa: CASSPIAAAGNEAFF

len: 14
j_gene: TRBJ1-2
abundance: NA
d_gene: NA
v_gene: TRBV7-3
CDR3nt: TGTGCCAGCAGCTTAAGATCCTCAGGCGAGGGCTACACCTTC
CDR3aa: CASSLRSSGEGYTF

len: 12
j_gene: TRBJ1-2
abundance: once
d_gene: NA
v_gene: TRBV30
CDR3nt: TGTGCCTGGAGTGGGACGGGGGGACGCTACACCTTC
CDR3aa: CAWSGTGGRYTF

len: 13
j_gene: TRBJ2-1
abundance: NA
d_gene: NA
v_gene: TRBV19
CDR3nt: TGTGCCACCACCAATTGGGACAAGGATGAGCAGTTCTTC
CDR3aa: CATTNWDKDEQFF

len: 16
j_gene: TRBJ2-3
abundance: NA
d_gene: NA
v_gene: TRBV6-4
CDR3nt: TGTGCCAGCAGTTCCCTTGGCGGGGTCAGCACAGATACGCAGTATTTT
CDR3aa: CASSSLGGVSTDTQYF

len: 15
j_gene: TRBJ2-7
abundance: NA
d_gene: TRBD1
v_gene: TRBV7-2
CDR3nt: TGTGCCAGCAGCTATAGGACAGGTTCCCCCTACGAGCAGTACTTC
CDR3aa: CASSYRTGSPYEQYF

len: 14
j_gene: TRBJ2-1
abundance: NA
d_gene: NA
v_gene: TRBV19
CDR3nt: TGTGCCAGTAATCCCCCGGGGGAAGCCAATGAGCAGTTCTTC
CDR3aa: CASNPPGEANEQFF

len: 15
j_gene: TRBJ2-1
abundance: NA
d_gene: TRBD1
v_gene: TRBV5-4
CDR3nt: TGTGCCAGCAGCTTGACGCGACAGGGGGCCGGTGAGCAGTTCTTC
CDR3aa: CASSLTRQGAGEQFF

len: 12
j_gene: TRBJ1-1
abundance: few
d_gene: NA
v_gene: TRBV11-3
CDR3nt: TGTGCCAGCAGCTTAGGACAGCTTGAAGCTTTCTTT
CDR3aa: CASSLGQLEAFF

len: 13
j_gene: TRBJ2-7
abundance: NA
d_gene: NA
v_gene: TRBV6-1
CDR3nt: TGTGCCAGCAGTGAGTCCAGGGTAAACGAGCAGTACTTC
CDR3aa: CASSESRVNEQYF

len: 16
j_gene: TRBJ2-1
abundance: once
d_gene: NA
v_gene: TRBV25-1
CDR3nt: TGTGCCAGCAGTGAATTCATGGGCAGGGAAATTAGTGAGCAGTTCTTC
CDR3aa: CASSEFMGREISEQFF

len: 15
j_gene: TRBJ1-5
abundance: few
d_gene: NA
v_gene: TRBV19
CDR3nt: TGTGCCAGTAGTACCACAGGGAGTCGCAATCAGCCCCAGCATTTT
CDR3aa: CASSTTGSRNQPQHF

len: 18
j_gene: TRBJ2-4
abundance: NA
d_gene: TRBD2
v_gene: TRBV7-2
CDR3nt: TGTGCCAGCAGCTTAAGGGCTAGCGGGACGGGGGCCAAAAACATTCAGTACTTC
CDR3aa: CASSLRASGTGAKNIQYF

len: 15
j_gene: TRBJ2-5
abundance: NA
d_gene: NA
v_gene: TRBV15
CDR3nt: TGTGCCACCAGCAGAGATGTTGCGGGTTGGGAGACCCAGTACTTC
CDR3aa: CATSRDVAGWETQYF

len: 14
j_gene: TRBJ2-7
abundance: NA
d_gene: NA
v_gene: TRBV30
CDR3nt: TGTGCCTGGGTGGGGCAGGTAGGCTCCTACGAGCAGTACTTC
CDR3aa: CAWVGQVGSYEQYF

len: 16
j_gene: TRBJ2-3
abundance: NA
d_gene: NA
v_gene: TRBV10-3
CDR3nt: TGTGCCATCAGTGAGTCTGGACCAGGGGGCACAGATACGCAGTATTTT
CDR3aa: CAISESGPGGTDTQYF